This T cell receptor beta chain was recorded in a study of cytomegalovirus exposure and HLA in healthy donors. In this sample, this clone turned up once. Germline loops: CDR1 SGHVS, CDR2 FNYEAQ. This CDR3 is 14 amino acids long. V lost 3 bases to trimming and J lost 6 bases; unmatched junction nucleotides: 4. The PCR contained 60 Vbeta and 13 Jbeta primers. The assay was immunoSEQ multiplex PCR, and TCRdb's table has in-frame clones only and misses some. Altogether more than 150,000 clones are present, roughly 79% being singletons, with the ten largest covering approximately 1.5%. The rearrangement joins TRBV7-6 to TRBJ1-2; 10 bases fit TRBD1. The receptor's source is a middle-aged man in good health and CMV-seronegative. Sequenced: PBMCs. In nucleotides, the CDR3 is TGTGCCAGCAGCTTTGGACAGGGGGAAGATGGCTACACCTTC. It codes for CASSFGQGEDGYTF. Using reference TRBV7-6 and TRBJ1-2 for the parts outside the CDR3, the full variable domain is GAGVSQSPRYKVTKRGQDVALRCDPISGHVSLYWYRQALGQGPEFLTYFNYEAQQDKSGLPNDRFSAERPEGSISTLTIQRTEQRDSAMYRCASSFGQGEDGYTFGSGTRLTVV.